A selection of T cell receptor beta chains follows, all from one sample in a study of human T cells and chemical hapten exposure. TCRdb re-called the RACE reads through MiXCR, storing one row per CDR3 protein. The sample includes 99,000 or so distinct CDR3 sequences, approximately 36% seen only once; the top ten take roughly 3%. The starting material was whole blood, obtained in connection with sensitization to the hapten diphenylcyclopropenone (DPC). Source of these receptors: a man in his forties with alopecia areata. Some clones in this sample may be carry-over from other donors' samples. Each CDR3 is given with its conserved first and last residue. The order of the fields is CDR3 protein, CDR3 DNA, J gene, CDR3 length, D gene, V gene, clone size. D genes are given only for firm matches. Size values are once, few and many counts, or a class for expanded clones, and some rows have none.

CDR3aa: CSVDSSGLYNEQFF; CDR3nt: TGCAGCGTTGATAGTAGCGGACTCTACAATGAGCAGTTCTTC; j_gene: TRBJ2-1; len: 14; d_gene: NA; v_gene: TRBV29-1; abundance: NA
CDR3aa: CASSFRGARNEQFF; CDR3nt: TGTGCCAGCAGTTTTAGGGGGGCCCGGAATGAGCAGTTCTTC; j_gene: TRBJ2-1; len: 14; d_gene: NA; v_gene: TRBV12-3/TRBV12-4; abundance: NA
CDR3aa: CASSLVSGTSGTDTQYF; CDR3nt: TGTGCCAGCAGCTTGGTTTCCGGGACTAGCGGCACAGATACGCAGTATTTT; j_gene: TRBJ2-3; len: 17; d_gene: TRBD2; v_gene: TRBV5-4; abundance: few
CDR3aa: CASSQRRTSYKDTQYF; CDR3nt: TGTGCCAGCAGCCAACGTCGGACTAGCTATAAGGATACGCAGTATTTT; j_gene: TRBJ2-3; len: 16; d_gene: TRBD2; v_gene: TRBV6-6; abundance: NA
CDR3aa: CAWSAGTFDTGELFF; CDR3nt: TGTGCCTGGAGTGCCGGGACTTTTGACACCGGGGAGCTGTTTTTT; j_gene: TRBJ2-2; len: 15; d_gene: NA; v_gene: TRBV30; abundance: NA
CDR3aa: CASSTEGARPYEQYF; CDR3nt: TGTGCCAGCAGCACCGAGGGGGCTAGGCCCTACGAGCAGTACTTC; j_gene: TRBJ2-7; len: 15; d_gene: TRBD1; v_gene: TRBV7-2; abundance: few
CDR3aa: CASCLHVISSYNEQFF; CDR3nt: TGTGCCAGCTGCCTCCACGTGATTAGCTCCTACAATGAGCAGTTCTTC; j_gene: TRBJ2-1; len: 16; d_gene: NA; v_gene: TRBV6-2/TRBV6-3; abundance: few
CDR3aa: CASRLARQPYEQYF; CDR3nt: TGTGCCAGCAGGCTGGCTAGACAGCCCTACGAGCAGTACTTC; j_gene: TRBJ2-7; len: 14; d_gene: NA; v_gene: TRBV27; abundance: few
CDR3aa: CASSPKGASTDTQYF; CDR3nt: TGTGCCAGCAGTCCTAAGGGAGCGAGCACAGATACGCAGTATTTT; j_gene: TRBJ2-3; len: 15; d_gene: NA; v_gene: TRBV27; abundance: few
CDR3aa: CASSRGDRGGLAGNTGELFF; CDR3nt: TGTGCCAGCAGTCGAGGGGACCGAGGGGGGCTAGCGGGAAACACCGGGGAGCTGTTTTTT; j_gene: TRBJ2-2; len: 20; d_gene: TRBD2; v_gene: TRBV12-3/TRBV12-4; abundance: NA
CDR3aa: CASSPKREWADTQYF; CDR3nt: TGTGCCAGCAGTCCTAAGCGGGAGTGGGCAGATACGCAGTATTTT; j_gene: TRBJ2-3; len: 15; d_gene: TRBD2; v_gene: TRBV12-3/TRBV12-4; abundance: NA
CDR3aa: CASRERQGSETQYF; CDR3nt: TGTGCCAGCAGGGAGCGGCAGGGGTCCGAGACCCAGTACTTC; j_gene: TRBJ2-5; len: 14; d_gene: NA; v_gene: TRBV27; abundance: NA
CDR3aa: CASSFWDRDVYGYTF; CDR3nt: TGTGCCAGCAGTTTTTGGGACAGGGACGTATATGGCTACACCTTC; j_gene: TRBJ1-2; len: 15; d_gene: TRBD1; v_gene: TRBV27; abundance: NA
CDR3aa: CASSYSTSSAETQYF; CDR3nt: TGTGCCAGCAGTTACTCTACCTCCTCCGCGGAGACGCAGTATTTT; j_gene: TRBJ2-3; len: 15; d_gene: NA; v_gene: TRBV6-6; abundance: NA
CDR3aa: CASSTRQGAVGEQFF; CDR3nt: TGTGCCAGCAGCACCCGACAGGGAGCGGTAGGGGAGCAGTTCTTC; j_gene: TRBJ2-1; len: 15; d_gene: TRBD1; v_gene: TRBV7-2; abundance: NA
CDR3aa: CSAGGGGNYNEQFF; CDR3nt: TGCAGTGCCGGGGGTGGGGGAAACTACAATGAGCAGTTCTTC; j_gene: TRBJ2-1; len: 14; d_gene: NA; v_gene: TRBV20-1; abundance: NA
CDR3aa: CSALLLLNKNIQYF; CDR3nt: TGCAGCGCTCTCCTACTCCTTAACAAAAACATTCAGTACTTC; j_gene: TRBJ2-4; len: 14; d_gene: NA; v_gene: TRBV29-1; abundance: few
CDR3aa: CASSLGRTNYGYTF; CDR3nt: TGTGCCAGCAGCTTGGGCAGGACCAACTATGGCTACACCTTC; j_gene: TRBJ1-2; len: 14; d_gene: NA; v_gene: TRBV7-8; abundance: few
CDR3aa: CASRQQGSSKNIQYF; CDR3nt: TGTGCCAGCAGGCAACAGGGGTCGTCCAAAAACATTCAGTACTTC; j_gene: TRBJ2-4; len: 15; d_gene: TRBD1; v_gene: TRBV12-3/TRBV12-4; abundance: few
CDR3aa: CATRDEGQGRADTQYF; CDR3nt: TGTGCCACCAGGGATGAGGGACAGGGCCGCGCAGATACGCAGTATTTT; j_gene: TRBJ2-3; len: 16; d_gene: TRBD1; v_gene: TRBV10-3; abundance: NA
CDR3aa: CSAGQGTGELFF; CDR3nt: TGCAGCGCTGGACAGGGAACCGGGGAGCTGTTTTTT; j_gene: TRBJ2-2; len: 12; d_gene: TRBD1; v_gene: TRBV29-1; abundance: NA
CDR3aa: CASSFRQGGTNEKLFF; CDR3nt: TGTGCCAGCAGCTTCCGACAGGGGGGAACTAATGAAAAACTGTTTTTT; j_gene: TRBJ1-4; len: 16; d_gene: TRBD1; v_gene: TRBV11-3; abundance: NA
CDR3aa: CASSLWGDQPQHF; CDR3nt: TGTGCCAGCAGCTTGTGGGGGGATCAGCCCCAGCATTTT; j_gene: TRBJ1-5; len: 13; d_gene: NA; v_gene: TRBV5-6; abundance: few
CDR3aa: CASSYSSPWTSGRETQYF; CDR3nt: TGTGCCAGCAGTTACTCGAGCCCCTGGACTAGCGGGAGAGAGACCCAGTACTTC; j_gene: TRBJ2-5; len: 18; d_gene: TRBD2; v_gene: TRBV6-6; abundance: NA
CDR3aa: CSVQTSGSTDTQYF; CDR3nt: TGCAGCGTTCAGACTAGCGGGAGTACAGATACGCAGTATTTT; j_gene: TRBJ2-3; len: 14; d_gene: TRBD2; v_gene: TRBV29-1; abundance: NA
CDR3aa: CSARPRLAGGPLNIQYF; CDR3nt: TGCAGTGCTAGACCTCGACTAGCGGGAGGGCCTTTAAACATTCAGTACTTC; j_gene: TRBJ2-4; len: 17; d_gene: TRBD2; v_gene: TRBV20-1; abundance: NA
CDR3aa: CASSVRLAGSTDTQYF; CDR3nt: TGTGCCAGCAGCGTAAGACTAGCGGGAAGCACAGATACGCAGTATTTT; j_gene: TRBJ2-3; len: 16; d_gene: TRBD2; v_gene: TRBV7-2; abundance: NA
CDR3aa: CSVEESSGRAGEQFF; CDR3nt: TGCAGCGTTGAGGAATCTAGCGGGAGGGCCGGTGAGCAGTTCTTC; j_gene: TRBJ2-1; len: 15; d_gene: TRBD2; v_gene: TRBV29-1; abundance: NA
CDR3aa: CASRLGQGAEGYTF; CDR3nt: TGTGCCAGCAGGCTCGGACAGGGGGCGGAAGGCTACACCTTC; j_gene: TRBJ1-2; len: 14; d_gene: TRBD1; v_gene: TRBV6-6; abundance: few
CDR3aa: CASSLISTSHEQFF; CDR3nt: TGTGCCAGCAGCTTGATTTCTACTAGCCATGAGCAGTTCTTC; j_gene: TRBJ2-1; len: 14; d_gene: NA; v_gene: TRBV5-6; abundance: few
CDR3aa: CASRGTGGPGANVLTF; CDR3nt: TGTGCCAGCAGGGGGACAGGGGGCCCTGGGGCCAACGTCCTGACTTTC; j_gene: TRBJ2-6; len: 16; d_gene: TRBD1; v_gene: TRBV11-3; abundance: NA
CDR3aa: CASSLVGGKLFF; CDR3nt: TGTGCCAGCAGTTTAGTTGGTGGAAAACTGTTTTTT; j_gene: TRBJ1-4; len: 12; d_gene: NA; v_gene: TRBV12-3/TRBV12-4; abundance: NA
CDR3aa: CASSSGLARSLGEQFF; CDR3nt: TGCGCCAGCAGCTCTGGACTAGCGCGATCCCTAGGTGAGCAGTTCTTC; j_gene: TRBJ2-1; len: 16; d_gene: TRBD2; v_gene: TRBV5-1; abundance: NA
CDR3aa: CASRSSQNTEAFF; CDR3nt: TGTGCCAGCAGAAGTTCTCAAAACACTGAAGCTTTCTTT; j_gene: TRBJ1-1; len: 13; d_gene: NA; v_gene: TRBV7-2; abundance: NA
CDR3aa: CASSHPGPTDTQYF; CDR3nt: TGTGCCAGTAGTCACCCCGGGCCCACAGATACGCAGTATTTT; j_gene: TRBJ2-3; len: 14; d_gene: NA; v_gene: TRBV19; abundance: few
CDR3aa: CSVAVGRGTDTQYF; CDR3nt: TGCAGCGTTGCAGTCGGGAGGGGAACAGATACGCAGTATTTT; j_gene: TRBJ2-3; len: 14; d_gene: TRBD2; v_gene: TRBV29-1; abundance: NA
CDR3aa: CASSFGSGSYEQFF; CDR3nt: TGTGCCAGCAGCTTTGGTAGCGGGAGCTATGAGCAGTTCTTC; j_gene: TRBJ2-1; len: 14; d_gene: TRBD2; v_gene: TRBV7-9; abundance: NA
CDR3aa: CASAAPGALTEAFF; CDR3nt: TGTGCCAGCGCTGCCCCGGGGGCTCTCACTGAAGCTTTCTTT; j_gene: TRBJ1-1; len: 14; d_gene: NA; v_gene: TRBV12-3/TRBV12-4; abundance: NA
CDR3aa: CASSEATSRYEQYF; CDR3nt: TGTGCCAGCAGTGAAGCAACTAGCAGGTACGAGCAGTACTTC; j_gene: TRBJ2-7; len: 14; d_gene: NA; v_gene: TRBV6-1; abundance: few
CDR3aa: CASSGGSGGIWLGAKNIQYF; CDR3nt: TGCGCCAGCAGTGGAGGGTCGGGCGGGATCTGGTTAGGAGCCAAAAACATTCAGTACTTC; j_gene: TRBJ2-4; len: 20; d_gene: NA; v_gene: TRBV10-2; abundance: NA
CDR3aa: CSAGGVAGPTNGYTF; CDR3nt: TGCAGTGCTGGAGGGGTCGCAGGCCCCACCAATGGCTACACCTTC; j_gene: TRBJ1-2; len: 15; d_gene: NA; v_gene: TRBV20-1; abundance: NA
CDR3aa: CASSYLGQPTDTQYF; CDR3nt: TGTGCCAGCAGTTACCTGGGACAGCCCACAGATACGCAGTATTTT; j_gene: TRBJ2-3; len: 15; d_gene: TRBD1; v_gene: TRBV6-5; abundance: NA
CDR3aa: CASSLDGTNVFTEAFF; CDR3nt: TGTGCCAGCAGCTTAGACGGGACAAATGTTTTCACTGAAGCTTTCTTT; j_gene: TRBJ1-1; len: 16; d_gene: NA; v_gene: TRBV7-2; abundance: NA
CDR3aa: CASSLGLAGKETQYF; CDR3nt: TGTGCCAGCAGCTTGGGACTAGCGGGGAAAGAGACCCAGTACTTC; j_gene: TRBJ2-5; len: 15; d_gene: TRBD2; v_gene: TRBV7-6; abundance: once
CDR3aa: CATSLAGREGTDTQYF; CDR3nt: TGTGCCACCAGTCTAGCGGGAAGGGAAGGCACAGATACGCAGTATTTT; j_gene: TRBJ2-3; len: 16; d_gene: TRBD2; v_gene: TRBV24-1; abundance: NA
CDR3aa: CASSPLTEWWAEAFF; CDR3nt: TGTGCCAGCTCACCACTGACCGAATGGTGGGCTGAAGCTTTCTTT; j_gene: TRBJ1-1; len: 15; d_gene: NA; v_gene: TRBV18; abundance: NA
CDR3aa: CSATGLAGYNEQFF; CDR3nt: TGCAGTGCTACAGGACTAGCGGGATACAATGAGCAGTTCTTC; j_gene: TRBJ2-1; len: 14; d_gene: TRBD2; v_gene: TRBV20-1; abundance: few
CDR3aa: CASSLVQPGEKLFF; CDR3nt: TGTGCCAGCAGTTTAGTACAGCCGGGTGAAAAACTGTTTTTT; j_gene: TRBJ1-4; len: 14; d_gene: NA; v_gene: TRBV12-3/TRBV12-4; abundance: many
CDR3aa: CATKSSGGQETQYF; CDR3nt: TGTGCCACCAAATCCTCGGGGGGTCAGGAGACCCAGTACTTC; j_gene: TRBJ2-5; len: 14; d_gene: TRBD2; v_gene: TRBV24-1; abundance: NA
CDR3aa: CASSLYVAGRSDEQYF; CDR3nt: TGTGCCAGCAGTTTATACGTAGCGGGACGCTCCGACGAGCAGTACTTC; j_gene: TRBJ2-7; len: 16; d_gene: TRBD2; v_gene: TRBV28; abundance: NA
CDR3aa: CSARAVQIMGGNEQFF; CDR3nt: TGCAGTGCTAGAGCTGTACAGATCATGGGGGGGAATGAGCAGTTCTTC; j_gene: TRBJ2-1; len: 16; d_gene: TRBD2; v_gene: TRBV20-1; abundance: NA
CDR3aa: CASSPSGREYQETQYF; CDR3nt: TGTGCCAGCAGTCCCTCCGGGCGGGAGTACCAAGAGACCCAGTACTTC; j_gene: TRBJ2-5; len: 16; d_gene: TRBD2; v_gene: TRBV28; abundance: few